Below, 19 T cell receptor beta chains from the same sample are listed, as sequenced in a study of tumor-infiltrating lymphocytes in oesophageal squamous cell carcinoma. TCRdb reprocessed the PCR reads with MiXCR, giving one entry per CDR3 protein. The data show around 26,000 distinct CDR3 sequences, about 40% seen once. The sequenced sample consisted of esophageal tumor tissue. These receptors all stem from a male donor with esophageal squamous cell carcinoma.

The chain combines TRBV5-6 with TRBJ1-1, with a weak D call TRBD1 (6 bases). V dropped 3 bases and J dropped 1 base, with 13 bases sitting between them. Per germline, CDR1 SGHDT and CDR2 YYEEEE. The CDR3 loop spans 15 amino acids. The CDR3 DNA follows: TGTGCCAGCAGCTCTACCGGGACAACGAACACTGAAGCTTTCTTT. It yields the protein CASSSTGTTNTEAFF.

This clonotype occurred a few times. J is TRBJ2-1 and V is TRBV9; TRBD2 matches 7 bases. CDR3 length equals 13 residues. J lost 14 bases, V lost 2 bases, and 10 bases had no gene match. Looked up from germline, CDR1 is SGDLS and CDR2 is YYNGEE. The chain's CDR3 is CASSVLGGDPEFF. CDR3 DNA: TGTGCCAGCAGCGTCCTTGGGGGGGACCCGGAGTTCTTC.

The rearrangement uses TRBV7-3 and TRBJ2-7; no clear D gene. CDR3 size: 13 residues. CDR1 and CDR2 (germline): SGHTA, FQGTGA. V was shortened by 1 base and J by 7 bases, with 11 bases between the two germline ends. The CDR3 loop is CASSLNRDNEQYF. CDR3 nucleotide sequence: TGTGCCAGCAGCTTAAACAGAGACAATGAGCAGTACTTC.

This clonotype showed up just a few times. The genes are TRBV5-1 and TRBJ1-2; 10 bases are shared with TRBD1. The CDR3 runs 15 residues. The junction had 6 bases not matched to a gene; V was cut back by 3 bases and J by 4 bases. Per germline, CDR1 SGHRS and CDR2 YFSETQ. The CDR3 region is CASSSTGQGTYGYTF. As DNA, the CDR3 is TGCGCCAGCAGCTCAACGGGACAGGGGACCTATGGCTACACCTTC.

In its sample, this clonotype was seen many times. The chain links TRBV7-8 to TRBJ1-2; tentatively, D is TRBD1 (5 bases). The CDR3 length is 15 residues. V shed 1 base and J shed 4 bases, with 13 bases lying between them. Germline values: CDR1 SGHVS, CDR2 FQNEAQ. CDR3 sequence reads: CASSLEPGLGYGYTF. The DNA of the CDR3 is TGTGCCAGCAGCTTAGAACCAGGGCTTGGCTATGGCTACACCTTC. Looking up the rest from reference TRBV7-8 and TRBJ1-2 gives the full variable domain: GAGVSQSPRYKVAKRGQDVALRCDPISGHVSLFWYQQALGQGPEFLTYFQNEAQLDKSGLPSDRFFAERPEGSVSTLKIQRTQQEDSAVYLCASSLEPGLGYGYTFGSGTRLTVV.

This clonotype was counted ten times or more. The chain employs TRBV2 and TRBJ2-7; 9 bases map to TRBD2. Trimming took 4 bases from V and 1 from J; bases not matched to a gene: 5. This CDR3 has 15 residues. Per the germline V gene, CDR1 is SNHLY and CDR2 is FYNNEI. As DNA, the CDR3 is TGTGCCAGCAGTGGGGAGCGGGGGGCTTCCTACGAGCAGTACTTC. This translates into CASSGERGASYEQYF.

This clonotype counts as medium-sized (0.01 to 0.1%). Written as DNA, the CDR3 is TGTGCCAGCAGCTTAGGGGGACAGACCTACAATGAGCAGTTCTTC. Its protein is CASSLGGQTYNEQFF. The genes are TRBV7-2 and TRBJ2-1; TRBD1 aligns across 7 bases. Germline trimming cut 1 base from V and 2 bases from J; bases unmatched to any gene: 2. CDR3 length: 15 amino acids. CDR1 is SGHTA, CDR2 FQGNSA, per germline. Full variable domain (missing parts from reference TRBV7-2 and TRBJ2-1): GAGVSQSPSNKVTEKGKDVELRCDPISGHTALYWYRQSLGQGLEFLIYFQGNSAPDKSGLPSDRFSAERTGGSVSTLTIQRTQQEDSAVYLCASSLGGQTYNEQFFGPGTRLTVL.

The V and J genes are TRBV5-5 and TRBJ1-4; D might be TRBD1 (6 bases). The length of the CDR3 is 14 residues. Trimming took off 2 bases at V and 5 bases at J, with 10 bases between the two ends. Germline V gene data show CDR1 as SGHKS and CDR2 as YYEKEE (reference sequence). CDR3 bases: TGTGCCAGCAGCTTTGGGACACGAAATGAAAAACTGTTTTTT. It is translated as CASSFGTRNEKLFF.

Ten or more counts support this clonotype. The CDR3 here is CASSLLGSYNEQFF. The CDR3 DNA reads TGTGCCAGCAGCTTATTGGGGTCCTACAATGAGCAGTTCTTC. This chain connects TRBV11-3 to TRBJ2-1; D is ambiguous. CDR3 length: 14 residues. Per germline, CDR1 SGHNT and CDR2 YENEEA. Between the trimmed V and J ends, which lost 2 bases and 1 base, there was a span of 6 bases.

The chain uses TRBV2 and TRBJ2-4, with D perhaps given as TRBD1 or TRBD2 (7 bases each). Trimming stripped 7 bases from V and 0 bases from J, with 31 bases between. The CDR3 runs to 21 residues. CDR1 SNHLY and CDR2 FYNNEI come from the germline V gene. CDR3: CASTRPRGGVGGYLAKNIQYF. CDR3 nucleotide sequence: TGTGCCAGCACCCGCCCCAGGGGGGGTGTGGGCGGATACTTAGCCAAAAACATTCAGTACTTC.

Only one count was recorded for this clonotype. The gene calls are TRBV12-3 or TRBV12-4 and TRBJ2-7; 9 nucleotides match TRBD2. J was trimmed by 3 bases and V by 4 bases; bases with no gene match: 4. The CDR3 runs to 14 residues. CDR3 region: CASSYSGSGYEQYF. The DNA of the CDR3 is TGTGCCAGCAGTTATAGCGGGAGCGGCTACGAGCAGTACTTC.

This chain uses TRBV7-2 with TRBJ2-4, with 11 positions matching TRBD2. This CDR3 contains 15 residues. Germline assignment: CDR1 SGHTA and CDR2 FQGNSA. V lost 3 bases to trimming and J lost 13 bases; unmatched junction nucleotides: 11. Here the CDR3 DNA reads TGTGCCAGCAGCTTTATGACTAGCGGGATTAATGAGCAGTACTTC. Translation: CASSFMTSGINEQYF.

The gene calls are TRBV24-1 and TRBJ2-4, with 8 bases aligning to TRBD1. The J call may be wrong; the DNA end is better matched by TRBJ2-1. The CDR3 is 17 amino acids. Germline CDR1 and CDR2: KGHDR and SFDVKD. The CDR3 is CATSSVTTGDGDNEQFF. CDR3 coding DNA: TGTGCCACCAGCTCGGTTACGACAGGGGATGGGGACAATGAGCAGTTCTTC.

The rearrangement joins TRBV7-2 to TRBJ2-1; 10 bases agree with TRBD2. With the DNA end fitting TRBJ2-7 better, the J assignment may be wrong. The CDR3 has 16 residues. Germline V gene lookup returns CDR1 SGHTA and CDR2 FQGNSA. CDR3: CASSLSSGRGSYEQYF. The CDR3 DNA sequence: TGTGCCAGCAGCTTATCTAGCGGGAGAGGTAGCTACGAGCAGTACTTC.

Turning to this clonotype: A much larger clone sits a single nucleotide away, making a read error possible. This rearrangement joins TRBV11-2 to TRBJ2-5, with D maybe TRBD2 (6 bases). The germline V and J ends were trimmed by 7 bases and 11 bases, with 26 bases remaining between them. The CDR3 spans 15 residues. Germline CDR1 and CDR2: SGHAT and FQNNGV. CDR3 region: CASTELAGSYNEQYF. CDR3 in DNA: TGTGCCAGCACCGAACTAGCAGGCTCCTACAATGAGCAGTACTTC.

This clonotype was observed a handful of times. The rearrangement joins TRBV7-8 to TRBJ2-5; 9 positions agree with TRBD1. Losses at the gene ends were 3 bases for V and 3 bases for J; bases not matched to a gene: 2. The V gene's germline CDR1 is SGHVS and CDR2 FQNEAQ. The length of the CDR3 is 14 residues. CDR3 sequence: CASSLRDREETQYF. The CDR3 nucleotides read TGTGCCAGCAGCTTGCGGGACAGGGAAGAGACCCAGTACTTC.

The genes are TRBV2 and TRBJ2-7; no reliable D call. The J call is in doubt because the DNA end fits TRBJ2-5 better. The CDR3 sequence is 13 residues long. Germline V gene lookup returns CDR1 SNHLY and CDR2 FYNNEI. CDR3 nucleotides: TGTGCCAGCAGTGTCAGCGTAGGTGAGACCCAGTACTTC. Its protein product is CASSVSVGETQYF.

The chain uses TRBV7-2 and TRBJ2-5; the D gene is possibly TRBD2 (5 bases). Germline V gene lookup returns CDR1 SGHTA and CDR2 FQGNSA. The V and J ends lost 5 bases and 3 bases respectively, with 10 bases between them. The CDR3 contains 13 residues. As DNA, the CDR3 is TGTGCCAGCAGCCCACGGCGGGAAGAGACCCAGTACTTC. This gives the protein CASSPRREETQYF.

The V call is TRBV7-2, the J call TRBJ2-1; 11 bases align to TRBD2. Germline trimming cut 4 bases from V and 8 bases from J; bases unmatched to any gene: 7. The CDR3 has 15 residues. CDR1 is SGHTA and CDR2 is FQGNSA in the germline V gene. This chain's CDR3 is CASSYTSGSVYEQFF. For the CDR3, the DNA is TGTGCCAGCAGCTACACTAGCGGGAGTGTCTATGAGCAGTTCTTC.